This T cell receptor beta chain was observed in a study of OX40 agonist ivuxolimab in advanced cancers. Across the study: Across the patients, intravenous ivuxolimab was delivered every 2 weeks at 0.01 to 10 mg/kg.

CDR1 is KGHSH, CDR2 LQKENI, per germline. This CDR3 has 14 residues. V gave up 2 bases and J gave up 0 bases, with 8 bases separating them. The repertoire was sequenced with immunoSEQ multiplex PCR; TCRdb's copy has only in-frame clones and lacks some. The data contain 50,000 to 75,000 clones, nearly 90% of them singletons. The chain links TRBV18 to TRBJ2-7, with D uncertain. This sequence originates from an adult with an advanced solid tumor such as melanoma, head and neck, liver or kidney cancer. This specimen was CD4+ or CD8+ T cells sorted from blood, taken in a trial of the OX40 agonist ivuxolimab. The CDR3 DNA is TGTGCCAGCTCACCAAGTCGAAGCTCCTACGAGCAGTACTTC. It yields the protein CASSPSRSSYEQYF.